This T cell receptor beta chain was observed in a study of cytomegalovirus exposure and HLA in healthy donors. Study at large: HLA-typed donors were the source of about 85 million unique TCRs held in an early data release.

Of note for this clone: Antigen: not known.

Germline V lookup: CDR1 SGHRS, CDR2 YFSETQ. CDR3 size: 16 residues. V was pared by 3 bases and J by 2 bases, with 10 bases of the junction left unmatched. PCR employed 60 Vbeta and 13 Jbeta primers. Only in-frame clones appear in the TCRdb table, and some are missing; sequencing was by immunoSEQ multiplex PCR. The table records about 150,000 clones, more than 75% of them present only once. Study-level points and caveats: Accurate predictions that matched the HLA-A and HLA-B alleles of most subjects were reportedly made from TCR beta sequences. Cytomegalovirus-associated status was assigned to about 150 TCR beta chains.

Sequenced sample: PBMCs. This chain connects TRBV5-1 to TRBJ1-1; 7 positions agree with TRBD1. This sequence originates from a man in his thirties or forties in good health and CMV-seropositive. CDR3 residues: CASSSVRDRGNTEAFF. The CDR3 nucleotides are TGCGCCAGCAGCTCCGTAAGGGACAGAGGAAACACTGAAGCTTTCTTT.